Below, 18 T cell receptor beta chains from the same sample are listed, as sequenced in a study of T cell changes during pregnancy in multiple sclerosis. Clones were sequenced by immunoSEQ multiplex PCR, and TCRdb holds only the in-frame ones, with some missing. This sample yields around 68,000 clones, of which roughly nine tenths are seen a single time; around 1.5% belongs to the top ten. This material consisted of peripheral blood, taken in the third trimester of pregnancy. Receptors originate from a female donor with multiple sclerosis, enrolled in a pregnancy study.

The chain couples TRBV4-1 to TRBJ2-4; 14 positions match TRBD2. Losses at the gene ends were 0 bases for V and 0 bases for J; bases not matched to a gene: 4. This CDR3 is built from 19 residues. Germline V gene lookup returns CDR1 MGHRA and CDR2 YSYEKL. The CDR3 loop is CASSQETSGRVGAKNIQYF. In DNA form, the CDR3 reads TGCGCCAGCAGCCAAGAGACTAGCGGGAGGGTGGGAGCCAAAAACATTCAGTACTTC.

With regard to this clone: The sample holds other DNA sequences that translate to the same CDR3. V is TRBV5-1 and J is TRBJ1-1; unclear D gene. Germline CDR1 is SGHRS and CDR2 is YFSETQ. The CDR3 sequence is 13 residues long. The V end was cut by 4 bases, the J end by 3 bases, with 10 bases between. The CDR3 DNA reads as TGCGCCAGCAGCCTGAGACGGGACACTGAAGCTTTCTTT. The encoded protein is CASSLRRDTEAFF.

The CDR3 DNA sequence: TGTGCCAGCAGCTTAGATCTACCGTTTACAGGGGAGCAGTACTTC. Translating gives CASSLDLPFTGEQYF. V is TRBV11-2 and J is TRBJ2-7, with D perhaps matching TRBD1 (6 bases). V lost 0 bases to trimming and J lost 7 bases, with 16 bases between them. The CDR3 is made up of 15 amino acids. Germline lookup yields CDR1 SGHAT and CDR2 FQNNGV.

J is TRBJ1-4 and V is TRBV6-5, with 7 bases aligning to TRBD1. V lost 6 bases and J lost 2; bases outside the gene matches: 3. Germline V gives CDR1 MNHEY, CDR2 SVGAGI. The length of the CDR3 is 14 residues. DNA of the CDR3: TGTGCCAGCAGACAACAGGGGACTAATGAAAAACTGTTTTTT. Translating gives CASRQQGTNEKLFF.

This chain joins TRBV20-1 and TRBJ1-2; no firm D call. The ends were cut back, 0 bases at V and 8 bases at J, with 7 bases in the middle. The CDR3 runs 11 residues. Germline assignment: CDR1 DFQATT and CDR2 SNEGSKA (reference sequence). CDR3 protein: CSARDLGGYTF. CDR3 nucleotide sequence: TGCAGTGCTAGAGATCTAGGAGGCTACACCTTC.

The chain uses TRBV2 and TRBJ1-2; unclear D gene. Between the trimmed V and J ends, which lost 7 bases and 4 bases, there was a span of 16 bases. CDR1 is SNHLY and CDR2 is FYNNEI in the germline V gene. The CDR3 sequence is 14 residues long. The DNA for the CDR3 is TGTGCCAGCACCCAGGCGGACTGGGGCTATGGCTACACCTTC. Amino acid sequence: CASTQADWGYGYTF.

This chain links TRBV25-1 with TRBJ2-3; perhaps TRBD1 as D (7 bases). CDR1 is MGHDK, CDR2 SYGVNS, per germline. Trimming shortened V by 1 base and J by 1 base, and 18 bases separated the two germline ends. The CDR3 covers 18 residues. The CDR3 here is CASSEFNGGGIRTDTQYF. As DNA, the CDR3 is TGTGCCAGCAGTGAATTCAACGGAGGGGGCATTCGCACAGATACGCAGTATTTT. Based on the CDR3 plus reference TRBV25-1 and TRBJ2-3, the full variable domain is EADIYQTPRYLVIGTGKKITLECSQTMGHDKMYWYQQDPGMELHLIHYSYGVNSTEKGDLSSESTVSRIRTEHFPLTLESARPSHTSQYLCASSEFNGGGIRTDTQYFGPGTRLTVL.

The chain uses TRBV5-1 and TRBJ2-7, with 8 bases that match TRBD1. This CDR3 has 15 amino acids. The V gene's germline CDR1 is SGHRS and CDR2 YFSETQ. J was trimmed by 4 bases and V by 0 bases; bases with no gene match: 6. In DNA form, the CDR3 reads TGCGCCAGCAGCTTGGCCCCGACAGGGGTATACGAGCAGTACTTC. It is translated as CASSLAPTGVYEQYF.

V usage is TRBV6-1 and J usage is TRBJ2-3, with D uncertain. The V end was cut by 10 bases, the J end by 2 bases, with 16 bases between. The CDR3 is 14 amino acids. CDR1 is MNHNS, CDR2 SASEGT, per germline. In DNA form, the CDR3 reads TGTGCCACCAGCGTGCGCCCTATCACAGATACGCAGTATTTT. Its translation is CATSVRPITDTQYF.

The chain recombines TRBV28 with TRBJ2-3, with D maybe TRBD2 (5 bases). Trimming cost V 3 bases and J 1 base, with 11 bases left between them. Germline CDR1 reads MDHEN; CDR2 reads SYDVKM. This CDR3 comprises 15 residues. The CDR3 nucleotides read TGTGCCAGCAGTTTTAGTTGGCGGGGCACAGATACGCAGTATTTT. Residues: CASSFSWRGTDTQYF. The entire variable domain, with the rest obtained from reference TRBV28 and TRBJ2-3, is as follows: DVKVTQSSRYLVKRTGEKVFLECVQDMDHENMFWYRQDPGLGLRLIYFSYDVKMKEKGDIPEGYSVSREKKERFSLILESASTNQTSMYLCASSFSWRGTDTQYFGPGTRLTVL.

The V call is TRBV19, the J call TRBJ1-5; 8 bases line up with TRBD1. The CDR3 is 16 residues long. With V trimmed by 2 bases and J by 5 bases, 8 bases remained unmatched. Germline V CDR1 and CDR2: LNHDA, SQIVND (reference sequence). CDR3 region: CASSIFFQGADQPQHF. CDR3 sequence (DNA): TGTGCCAGTAGTATATTTTTTCAGGGGGCAGATCAGCCCCAGCATTTT.

J is TRBJ2-1 and V is TRBV4-3, with 9 bases fitting TRBD2. Germline trimming cut 0 bases from V and 5 bases from J; bases unmatched to any gene: 11. This CDR3 is built from 18 residues. Germline V gene sequence: CDR1 LGHNA, CDR2 YSLEER. The DNA of the CDR3 is TGCGCCAGCAGCCAAGATAATGTAAGGAGCGGGGGGCACAATGAGCAGTTCTTC. Its protein product is CASSQDNVRSGGHNEQFF.

This clone was seen more than once but under ten times. The CDR3 loop reads CASSPGQRQETQYF. CDR3 nucleotides: TGTGCCAGCAGCCCAGGACAGCGCCAAGAGACCCAGTACTTC. This chain uses TRBV7-2 with TRBJ2-5; D perhaps matches TRBD1 (6 bases). V shed 5 bases and J shed 1 base, with 11 bases lying between them. Germline assignment: CDR1 SGHTA and CDR2 FQGNSA. This CDR3 has 14 residues.

This clone has only one observation. The chain employs TRBV28 and TRBJ2-1; possibly TRBD2 for D (6 bases). The CDR3 covers 19 residues. Germline V gene sequence: CDR1 MDHEN, CDR2 SYDVKM. V lost 2 bases, J lost 7 bases, and 27 bases lay in between. As DNA, the CDR3 is TGTGCCAGCAGTTTACCAGCCGGGACCGGAGGGTCCGGAGGAAATGAGCAGTTCTTC. Its translation is CASSLPAGTGGSGGNEQFF.

This chain uses TRBV9 with TRBJ1-2; D is undetermined. The CDR3 covers 14 residues. Germline V gene data show CDR1 as SGDLS and CDR2 as YYNGEE. With 2 bases removed from V and 6 bases from J, the gap between germline ends came to 14 bases. The CDR3 region has the DNA TGTGCCAGCAGCGTGGGCAGGTGGTTCGATGGCTACACCTTC. Its translation: CASSVGRWFDGYTF.

This clone was seen just once. This chain links TRBV7-9 with TRBJ1-5; D may be TRBD1 (6 bases). The CDR3 spans 16 residues. The V gene's germline CDR1 is SEHNR and CDR2 FQNEAQ (reference sequence). Trimming cost V 3 bases and J 3 bases, with 15 bases left between them. Here the CDR3 reads CASSLGAPGHNQPQHF. Written as DNA, the CDR3 is TGTGCCAGCAGCTTGGGGGCCCCGGGCCACAATCAGCCCCAGCATTTT.

The J gene is TRBJ1-1, the V gene TRBV6-1, with a weak D call TRBD1 (5 bases). The CDR3 runs 15 residues. V shed 1 base and J shed 1 base, with 10 bases lying between them. Per the germline V gene, CDR1 is MNHNS and CDR2 is SASEGT. The CDR3 reads CASSEVLDKNTEAFF. CDR3 bases: TGTGCCAGCAGTGAAGTCCTGGACAAGAACACTGAAGCTTTCTTT.

V gene TRBV2 combines with J gene TRBJ2-4; 8 bases map to TRBD1. CDR3 length: 15 residues. Germline trimming cut 1 base from V and 4 bases from J; bases unmatched to any gene: 3. Germline values: CDR1 SNHLY, CDR2 FYNNEI. Written as DNA, the CDR3 is TGTGCCAGCAGTGAAGTTTGGACAGGGAAAAACATTCAGTACTTC. It translates to CASSEVWTGKNIQYF.